This record concerns one TCR beta chain sequence. It may be a read error: a sequence one base away is much more abundant. These data originate in a study of tumor-infiltrating lymphocytes in primary liver carcinoma. Overall study context: Stage T1-T3 N0M0 tumors spanned about 4 to 11 cm.

TCR beta cDNA was reverse-transcribed from approximately 0.45 ug of total RNA. The reaction used a constant-region primer and ProtoScript II reverse transcriptase. Researchers made the TCR beta libraries by running three nested multiplex PCR rounds with slightly modified ARM-PCR. A C-beta reverse primer was combined with TRBV1-TRBV30 forward primers in the first two PCR rounds, and each round had 10 cycles. TCRdb re-called the multiplex PCR reads with MiXCR, one entry per CDR3 protein. Of tens of thousands of distinct CDR3 sequences in the sample, over 65% were seen once. Co-extracting RNA and DNA was done with 20-30 mg of unsorted bulk tissue as input. Each sampled tumor had five separate regions taken from it. Each of the tumor samples contained in excess of 80% viable tumor cells. Germline assignment: CDR1 SGHDT and CDR2 YYEEEE. The CDR3 is 11 amino acids.

V is TRBV5-6 and J is TRBJ2-7, with D unresolved. The sequencing input was liver tumor tissue from sampling region 2. Specified subset: tumor region T2, inferior pole. This clonotype was sampled from a man aged 35 to 55 with primary liver carcinoma and hepatitis B virus infection. CDR3 in amino acids: CDSSLGREQYF. CDR3 nucleotide sequence: TGTGACAGCAGCTTGGGTAGGGAGCAGTACTTC.